Below are 10 T cell receptor beta chains sequenced from a single sample in a study of blood T cell repertoires in COVID-19. The data were produced by immunoSEQ multiplex PCR, yet TCRdb's version contains in-frame clones alone and is incomplete. In the table there are 200,000 to 250,000 clones, 82% of which are singletons. The sequenced material came from peripheral blood. All receptors come from a woman of 80 years or more with acute or convalescent COVID-19.

The sample holds one count of this clone. The rearrangement links TRBV5-1 to TRBJ2-1; 12 nucleotides align to TRBD1. The CDR3 extends over 14 amino acids. CDR1 and CDR2 from the germline V gene are SGHRS and YFSETQ. Unmatched junction bases numbered 2, after V lost 5 bases and J lost 5 bases. The CDR3 loop reads CASRGTGGDNEQFF. Written as DNA, the CDR3 is TGCGCCAGCAGAGGGACAGGGGGCGACAATGAGCAGTTCTTC.

CDR3 sequence (DNA): TGCAGTGCTAGTAAGACAGGCATGAACACTGAAGCTTTCTTT. Translating gives CSASKTGMNTEAFF. The V gene is TRBV20-1, the J gene TRBJ1-1; weak D call: TRBD1 (6 bases). CDR1 DFQATT and CDR2 SNEGSKA come from the germline V gene (reference sequence). The V gene lost 3 bases and the J gene lost 0 bases, with 11 bases spanning the gap. There are 14 residues in the CDR3.

This clone was counted a few times. The J gene is TRBJ2-1, the V gene TRBV29-1; the match to TRBD2 covers 7 bases. Losses at the gene ends were 7 bases for V and 5 bases for J; bases not matched to a gene: 11. CDR1 is SQVTM, CDR2 ANQGSEA, per germline. CDR3 length: 14 amino acids. The DNA of the CDR3 is TGCAGCGCCCATAAGACTAGCCGGGACAATGAGCAGTTCTTC. Protein sequence: CSAHKTSRDNEQFF.

The chain carries TRBV5-1 and TRBJ1-2; TRBD1 is a possible D gene (6 bases). Trimming removed 0 bases from V and 0 bases from J, with 6 bases in between. The CDR3 covers 14 residues. Per the germline V gene, CDR1 is SGHRS and CDR2 is YFSETQ. The CDR3 DNA is TGCGCCAGCAGCTTGGGGACAGCTAACTATGGCTACACCTTC. Amino acids: CASSLGTANYGYTF.

V usage is TRBV7-2 and J usage is TRBJ2-3; TRBD2 matches at 8 bases. Germline loops: CDR1 SGHTA, CDR2 FQGNSA. Trimming removed 8 bases from V and 2 bases from J; junction bases left unmatched: 9. The CDR3 contains 15 residues. The CDR3 region has the DNA TGTGCCAGCGCGGGGAGCGGGGGTCCCACAGATACGCAGTATTTT. Translated, it gives CASAGSGGPTDTQYF.

The chain employs TRBV19 and TRBJ2-2; TRBD2 might be the D (5 bases). The CDR3 loop spans 14 amino acids. V was cut by 7 bases and J by 1 base, with 10 bases left in between. In germline, CDR1 is LNHDA, CDR2 SQIVND (reference sequence). CDR3: CASNNRGNTGELFF. In nucleotides, the CDR3 is TGTGCCAGTAACAATCGGGGGAACACCGGGGAGCTGTTTTTT.

This clone has just a few counts. The genes are TRBV7-2 and TRBJ2-2; weak D call: TRBD2 (7 bases). The CDR3 runs 15 residues. V gave up 7 bases and J gave up 6 bases, with 18 bases separating them. The germline V gene has CDR1 SGHTA and CDR2 FQGNSA. This CDR3 reads CASKRGAGGAGELFF. The CDR3 coding sequence is TGTGCCAGCAAGCGGGGTGCTGGGGGCGCCGGGGAGCTGTTTTTT.

J is TRBJ1-1 and V is TRBV7-2, with unresolved D. The CDR3 consists of 14 residues. Trimming cost V 2 bases and J 1 base, with 8 bases left between them. Germline lookup yields CDR1 SGHTA and CDR2 FQGNSA. CDR3 nucleotides: TGTGCCAGCAGCTTAAGAACGGGGAACACTGAAGCTTTCTTT. Its protein is CASSLRTGNTEAFF.

The V and J genes are TRBV5-1 and TRBJ1-5; D is uncertain. Trimming stripped 0 bases from V and 4 bases from J, with 8 bases between. The CDR3 is made up of 14 amino acids. Germline CDR1 is SGHRS and CDR2 is YFSETQ. CDR3 amino acids: CASSLDSYNQPQHF. In nucleotides, the CDR3 is TGCGCCAGCAGCTTGGACAGCTATAATCAGCCCCAGCATTTT.

CDR3 sequence: CASSLGRGTTNEKLFF. The CDR3 coding sequence is TGCGCCAGCAGCTTGGGGAGGGGTACAACTAATGAAAAACTGTTTTTT. This chain connects TRBV5-1 to TRBJ1-4, with D possibly TRBD1 on 5 matching bases. Germline V gene sequence: CDR1 SGHRS, CDR2 YFSETQ. The CDR3 totals 16 residues. Trimming took 0 bases from V and 0 from J, leaving 9 bases between them. The variable domain in full, with the rest retrieved from reference TRBV5-1 and TRBJ1-4, is KAGVTQTPRYLIKTRGQQVTLSCSPISGHRSVSWYQQTPGQGLQFLFEYFSETQRNKGNFPGRFSGRQFSNSRSEMNVSTLELGDSALYLCASSLGRGTTNEKLFFGSGTQLSVL.